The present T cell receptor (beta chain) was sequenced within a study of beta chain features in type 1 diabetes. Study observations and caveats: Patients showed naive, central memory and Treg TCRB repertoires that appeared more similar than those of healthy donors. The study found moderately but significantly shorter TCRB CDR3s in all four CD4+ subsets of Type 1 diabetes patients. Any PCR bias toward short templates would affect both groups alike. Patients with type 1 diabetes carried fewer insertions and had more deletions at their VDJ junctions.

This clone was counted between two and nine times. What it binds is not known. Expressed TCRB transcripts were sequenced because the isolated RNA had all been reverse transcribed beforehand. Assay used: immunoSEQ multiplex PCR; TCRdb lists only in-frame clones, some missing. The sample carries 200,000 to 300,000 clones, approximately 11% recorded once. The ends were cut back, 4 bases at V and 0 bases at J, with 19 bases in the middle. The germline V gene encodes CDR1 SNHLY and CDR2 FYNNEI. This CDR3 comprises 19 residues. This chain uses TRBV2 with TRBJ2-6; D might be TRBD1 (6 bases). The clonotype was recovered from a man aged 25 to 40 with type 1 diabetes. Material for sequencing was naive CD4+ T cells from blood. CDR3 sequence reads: CASSATQGLPFSGANVLTF. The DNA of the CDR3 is TGTGCCAGCAGTGCTACGCAGGGGCTTCCTTTCTCTGGGGCCAACGTCCTGACTTTC.